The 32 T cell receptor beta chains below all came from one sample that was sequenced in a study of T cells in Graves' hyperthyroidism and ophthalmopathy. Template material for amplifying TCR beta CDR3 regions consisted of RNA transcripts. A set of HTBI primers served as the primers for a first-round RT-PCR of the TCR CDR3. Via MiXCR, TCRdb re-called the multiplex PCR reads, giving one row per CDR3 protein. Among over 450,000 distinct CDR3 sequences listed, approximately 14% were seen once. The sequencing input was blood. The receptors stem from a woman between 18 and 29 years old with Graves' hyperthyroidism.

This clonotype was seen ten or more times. CDR3 residues: CASSLAGESTEAFF. The DNA for the CDR3 is TGTGCCAGCAGCCTAGCCGGGGAGTCCACTGAAGCTTTCTTT. This sequence joins TRBV11-2 and TRBJ1-1; D ambiguous. This CDR3 contains 14 residues. Trimming took off 5 bases at V and 4 bases at J, with 14 bases between the two ends. Per the germline V gene, CDR1 is SGHAT and CDR2 is FQNNGV.

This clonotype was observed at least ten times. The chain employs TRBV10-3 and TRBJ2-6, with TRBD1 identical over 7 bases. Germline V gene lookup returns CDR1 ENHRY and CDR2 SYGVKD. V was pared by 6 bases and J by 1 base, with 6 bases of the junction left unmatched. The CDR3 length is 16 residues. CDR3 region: CAISTGVLSGANVLTF. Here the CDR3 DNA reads TGTGCCATCAGCACAGGGGTCTTATCTGGGGCCAACGTCCTGACTTTC.

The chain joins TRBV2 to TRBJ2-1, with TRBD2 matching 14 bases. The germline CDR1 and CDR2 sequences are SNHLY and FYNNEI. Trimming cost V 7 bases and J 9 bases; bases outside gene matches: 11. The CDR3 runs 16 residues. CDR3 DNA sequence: TGTGCCAGCACCCCTCGGGGACTAGCGGGAGCAGGTGAGCAGTTCTTC. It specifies CASTPRGLAGAGEQFF. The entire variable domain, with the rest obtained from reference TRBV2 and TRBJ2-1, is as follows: EPEVTQTPSHQVTQMGQEVILRCVPISNHLYFYWYRQILGQKVEFLVSFYNNEISEKSEIFDDQFSVERPDGSNFTLKIRSTKLEDSAMYFCASTPRGLAGAGEQFFGPGTRLTVL.

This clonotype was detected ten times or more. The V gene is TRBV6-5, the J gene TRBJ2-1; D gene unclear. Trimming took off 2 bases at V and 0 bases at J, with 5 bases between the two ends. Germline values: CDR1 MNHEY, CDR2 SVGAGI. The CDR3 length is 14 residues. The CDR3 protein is CASSYKLSYNEQFF. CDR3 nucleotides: TGTGCCAGCAGTTACAAACTCTCCTACAATGAGCAGTTCTTC.

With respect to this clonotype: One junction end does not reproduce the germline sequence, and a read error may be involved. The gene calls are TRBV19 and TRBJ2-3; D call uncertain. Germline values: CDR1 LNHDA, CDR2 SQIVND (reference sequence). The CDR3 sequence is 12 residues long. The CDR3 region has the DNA TGTGCCAGTAGGATAGGGTCAGATACGCAGTATTTT. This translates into CASRIGSDTQYF.

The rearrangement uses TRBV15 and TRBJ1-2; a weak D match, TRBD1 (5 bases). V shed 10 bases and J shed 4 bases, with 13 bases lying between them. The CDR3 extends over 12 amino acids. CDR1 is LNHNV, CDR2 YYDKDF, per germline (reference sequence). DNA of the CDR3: TGTGCCAGCACCCGGAGGGGCTATGGCTACACCTTC. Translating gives CASTRRGYGYTF.

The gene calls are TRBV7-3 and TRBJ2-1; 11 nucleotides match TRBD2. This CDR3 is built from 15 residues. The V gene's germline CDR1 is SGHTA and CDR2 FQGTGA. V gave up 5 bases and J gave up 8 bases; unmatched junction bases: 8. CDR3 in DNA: TGTGCCAGCAGCCCTACTAGCGGGAGAAGTGATGAGCAGTTCTTC. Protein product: CASSPTSGRSDEQFF.

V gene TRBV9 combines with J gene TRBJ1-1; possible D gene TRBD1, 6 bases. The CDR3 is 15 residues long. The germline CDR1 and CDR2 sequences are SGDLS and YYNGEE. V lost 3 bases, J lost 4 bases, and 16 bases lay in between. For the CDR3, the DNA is TGTGCCAGCAGCGGAAAGTCAGGGGTGAGCACTGAAGCTTTCTTT. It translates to CASSGKSGVSTEAFF.

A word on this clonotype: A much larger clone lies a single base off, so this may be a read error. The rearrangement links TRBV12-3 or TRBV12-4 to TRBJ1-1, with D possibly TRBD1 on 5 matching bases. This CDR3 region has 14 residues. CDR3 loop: CASSRQRLNTEALF. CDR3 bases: TGTGCCAGCAGTAGACAGAGGTTGAACACTGAAGCTCTCTTT.

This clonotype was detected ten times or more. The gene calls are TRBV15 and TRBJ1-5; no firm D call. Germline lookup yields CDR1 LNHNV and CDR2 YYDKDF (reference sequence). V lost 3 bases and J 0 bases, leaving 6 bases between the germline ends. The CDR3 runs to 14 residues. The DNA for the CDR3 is TGTGCCACCAGCAGTTACAGTAGCAATCAGCCCCAGCATTTT. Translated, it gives CATSSYSSNQPQHF.

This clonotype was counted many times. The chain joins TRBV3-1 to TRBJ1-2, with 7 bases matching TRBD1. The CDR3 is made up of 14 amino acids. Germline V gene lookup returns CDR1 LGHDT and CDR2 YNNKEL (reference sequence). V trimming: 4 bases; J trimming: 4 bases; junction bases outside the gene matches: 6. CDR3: CASSRGQVVYGYTF. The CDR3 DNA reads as TGTGCCAGCAGCCGAGGACAGGTGGTCTATGGCTACACCTTC.

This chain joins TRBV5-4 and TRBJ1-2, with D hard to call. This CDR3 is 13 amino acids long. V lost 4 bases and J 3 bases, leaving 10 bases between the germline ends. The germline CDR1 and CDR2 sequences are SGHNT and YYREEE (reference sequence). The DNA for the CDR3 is TGTGCCAGCAGCCCGTTTGGGGACTATGGCTACACCTTC. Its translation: CASSPFGDYGYTF.

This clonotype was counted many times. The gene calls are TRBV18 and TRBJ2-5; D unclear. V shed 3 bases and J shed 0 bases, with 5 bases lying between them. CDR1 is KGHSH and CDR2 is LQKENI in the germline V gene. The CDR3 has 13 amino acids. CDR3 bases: TGTGCCAGCTCACCTGGCCACCAAGAGACCCAGTACTTC. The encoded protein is CASSPGHQETQYF.

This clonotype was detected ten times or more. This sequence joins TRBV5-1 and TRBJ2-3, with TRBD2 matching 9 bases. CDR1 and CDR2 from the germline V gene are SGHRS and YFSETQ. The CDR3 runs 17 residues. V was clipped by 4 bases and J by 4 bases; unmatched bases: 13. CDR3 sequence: CASSLRLAARLPDTQYF. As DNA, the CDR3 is TGCGCCAGCAGCCTAAGACTAGCGGCACGCCTCCCAGATACGCAGTATTTT.

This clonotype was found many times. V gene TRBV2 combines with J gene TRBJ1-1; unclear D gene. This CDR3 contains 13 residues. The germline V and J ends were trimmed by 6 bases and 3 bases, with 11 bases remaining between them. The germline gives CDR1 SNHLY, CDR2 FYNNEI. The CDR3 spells CASSERVDTEAFF. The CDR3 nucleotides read TGTGCCAGCAGCGAAAGGGTGGACACTGAAGCTTTCTTT. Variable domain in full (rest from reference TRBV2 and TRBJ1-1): EPEVTQTPSHQVTQMGQEVILRCVPISNHLYFYWYRQILGQKVEFLVSFYNNEISEKSEIFDDQFSVERPDGSNFTLKIRSTKLEDSAMYFCASSERVDTEAFFGQGTRLTVV.

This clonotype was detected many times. CDR3 nucleotide sequence: TGCAGTGCTAGAATCGGGCGGACGAACGCGAACACCGGGGAGCTGTTTTTT. Translation: CSARIGRTNANTGELFF. The J gene is TRBJ2-2, the V gene TRBV20-1; D gene ambiguous. V gave up 2 bases and J gave up 0 bases, with 16 bases separating them. Germline V CDR1 and CDR2: DFQATT, SNEGSKA (reference sequence). The CDR3 sequence is 17 residues long.

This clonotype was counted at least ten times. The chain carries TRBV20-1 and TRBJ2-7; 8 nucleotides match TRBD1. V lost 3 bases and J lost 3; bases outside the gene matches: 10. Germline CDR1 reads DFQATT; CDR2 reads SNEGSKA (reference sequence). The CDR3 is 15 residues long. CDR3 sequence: CSASKGQGRNYEQYF. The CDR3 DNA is TGCAGTGCTAGCAAAGGACAGGGAAGGAACTACGAGCAGTACTTC.

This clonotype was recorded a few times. CDR3 region: CAISESGRTDTQYF. In nucleotides, the CDR3 is TGTGCCATCAGTGAGTCGGGTCGCACAGATACGCAGTATTTT. The chain has TRBV10-3 and TRBJ2-3, with no clear D. Trimming removed 0 bases from V and 1 base from J, with 5 bases in between. This CDR3 has 14 amino acids. Germline V gene data show CDR1 as ENHRY and CDR2 as SYGVKD.

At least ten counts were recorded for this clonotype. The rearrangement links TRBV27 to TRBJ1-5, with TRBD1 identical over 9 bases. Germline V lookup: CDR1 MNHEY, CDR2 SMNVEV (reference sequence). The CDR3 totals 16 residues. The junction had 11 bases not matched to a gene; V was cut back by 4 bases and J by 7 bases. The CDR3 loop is CASSSEPDRGGQPQHF. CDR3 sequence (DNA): TGTGCCAGCAGTTCCGAGCCGGACAGGGGAGGGCAGCCCCAGCATTTT.

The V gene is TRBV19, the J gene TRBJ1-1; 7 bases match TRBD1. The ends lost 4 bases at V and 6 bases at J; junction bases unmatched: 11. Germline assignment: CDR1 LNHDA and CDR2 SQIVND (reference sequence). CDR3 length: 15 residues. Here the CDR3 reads CASSTQGGLLAEAFF. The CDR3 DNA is TGTGCCAGTAGTACCCAGGGGGGCCTTTTGGCTGAAGCTTTCTTT. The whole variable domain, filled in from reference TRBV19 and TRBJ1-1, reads DGGITQSPKYLFRKEGQNVTLSCEQNLNHDAMYWYRQDPGQGLRLIYYSQIVNDFQKGDIAEGYSVSREKKESFPLTVTSAQKNPTAFYLCASSTQGGLLAEAFFGQGTRLTVV.

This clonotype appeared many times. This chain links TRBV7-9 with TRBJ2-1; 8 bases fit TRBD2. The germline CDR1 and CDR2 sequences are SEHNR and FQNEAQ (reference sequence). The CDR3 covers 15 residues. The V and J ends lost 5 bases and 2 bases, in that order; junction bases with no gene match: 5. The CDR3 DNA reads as TGTGCCAGCAGCCCCACTAGCGGACCCTACAATGAGCAGTTCTTC. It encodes CASSPTSGPYNEQFF.

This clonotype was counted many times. The chain's CDR3 is CACPPHHSGANVLTF. CDR3 coding DNA: TGTGCCTGTCCCCCTCATCACTCTGGGGCCAACGTCCTGACTTTC. The chain has TRBV30 and TRBJ2-6, with unresolved D. The CDR3 runs 15 residues. Trimming stripped 6 bases from V and 0 bases from J, with 12 bases between. Germline loops: CDR1 GTSNPN, CDR2 SVGIG (reference sequence).

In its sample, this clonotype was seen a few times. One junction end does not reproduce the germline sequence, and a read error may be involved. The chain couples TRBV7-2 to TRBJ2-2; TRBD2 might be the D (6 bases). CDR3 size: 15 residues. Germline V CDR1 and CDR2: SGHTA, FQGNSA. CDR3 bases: TGTGCCAGCAGCTTAGACGGGGAACATGGCGGGGAGCTGTCTTTT. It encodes CASSLDGEHGGELSF.

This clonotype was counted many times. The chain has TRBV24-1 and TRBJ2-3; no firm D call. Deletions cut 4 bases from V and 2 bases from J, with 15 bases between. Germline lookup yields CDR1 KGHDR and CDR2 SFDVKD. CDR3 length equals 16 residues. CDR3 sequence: CATSDREIPDTDTQYF. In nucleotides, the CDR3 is TGTGCCACCAGTGACCGTGAGATCCCAGACACAGATACGCAGTATTTT.

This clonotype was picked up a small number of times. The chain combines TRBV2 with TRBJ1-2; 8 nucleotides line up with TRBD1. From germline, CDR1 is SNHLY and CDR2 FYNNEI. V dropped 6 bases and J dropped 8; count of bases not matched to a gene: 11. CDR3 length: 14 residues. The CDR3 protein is CASSQLGQAEGYTF. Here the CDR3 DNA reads TGTGCCAGCAGCCAATTGGGACAGGCGGAGGGCTACACCTTC.

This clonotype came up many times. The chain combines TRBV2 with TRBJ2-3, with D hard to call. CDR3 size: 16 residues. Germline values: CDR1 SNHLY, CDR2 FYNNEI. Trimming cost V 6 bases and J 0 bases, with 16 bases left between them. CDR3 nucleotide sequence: TGTGCCAGCAGCCGACTGACTCAATCTAGCACAGATACGCAGTATTTT. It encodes CASSRLTQSSTDTQYF. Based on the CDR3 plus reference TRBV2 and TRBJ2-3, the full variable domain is EPEVTQTPSHQVTQMGQEVILRCVPISNHLYFYWYRQILGQKVEFLVSFYNNEISEKSEIFDDQFSVERPDGSNFTLKIRSTKLEDSAMYFCASSRLTQSSTDTQYFGPGTRLTVL.

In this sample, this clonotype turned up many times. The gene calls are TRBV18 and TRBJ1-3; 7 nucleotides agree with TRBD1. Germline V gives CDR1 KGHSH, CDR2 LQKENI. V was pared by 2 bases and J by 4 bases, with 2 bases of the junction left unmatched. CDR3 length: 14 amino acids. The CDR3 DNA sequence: TGTGCCAGCTCACCAGGGACAGTCGGAAACACCATATATTTT. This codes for CASSPGTVGNTIYF.

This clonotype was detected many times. CDR3 region: CASSLRRDRPYEQYV. The CDR3 DNA sequence: TGTGCCAGCAGTTTACGTAGGGACAGACCCTACGAGCAGTACGTC. This chain connects TRBV6-1 to TRBJ2-7; TRBD1 agrees at 7 bases. Trimming took 5 bases from V and 2 from J; bases not matched to a gene: 9. The CDR3 totals 15 residues. CDR1 MNHNS and CDR2 SASEGT come from the germline V gene.

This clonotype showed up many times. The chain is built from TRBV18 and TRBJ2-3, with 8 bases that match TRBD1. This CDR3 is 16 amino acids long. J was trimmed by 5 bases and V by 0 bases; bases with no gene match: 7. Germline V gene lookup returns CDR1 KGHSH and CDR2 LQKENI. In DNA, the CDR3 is TGTGCCAGCTCACCACCAGGAGACAGGGGAGGAGATACGCAGTATTTT. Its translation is CASSPPGDRGGDTQYF.

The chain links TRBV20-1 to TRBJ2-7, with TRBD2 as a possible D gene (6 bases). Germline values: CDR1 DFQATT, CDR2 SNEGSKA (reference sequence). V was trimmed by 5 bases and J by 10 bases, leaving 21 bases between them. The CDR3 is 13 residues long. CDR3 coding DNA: TGCAGTGCTGGGTCGGGAGCGTTCCTCGAACAGTACTTC. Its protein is CSAGSGAFLEQYF.

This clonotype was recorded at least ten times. The CDR3 loop reads CAIRGTSGNTGELFF. The CDR3 bases are TGTGCCATCAGGGGGACTAGCGGGAACACCGGGGAGCTGTTTTTT. The rearrangement uses TRBV10-3 and TRBJ2-2, with 11 bases matching TRBD2. The junction had 1 base not matched to a gene; V was cut back by 6 bases and J by 1 base. CDR1 and CDR2 (germline): ENHRY, SYGVKD. This CDR3 comprises 15 residues.

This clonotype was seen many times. CDR3 DNA: TGTGCCTGGGATGGGGAACGGGAGTACAATGAGCAGTTCTTC. Its protein product is CAWDGEREYNEQFF. The chain combines TRBV30 with TRBJ2-1; D possibly corresponds to TRBD2 (6 bases). V was clipped by 5 bases and J by 4 bases, with 15 bases between them. The germline gives CDR1 GTSNPN, CDR2 SVGIG (reference sequence). CDR3 size: 14 residues. Full variable domain (remainder filled in from reference TRBV30 and TRBJ2-1): SQTIHQWPATLVQPVGSPLSLECTVEGTSNPNLYWYRQAAGRGLQLLFYSVGIGQISSEVPQNLSASRPQDRQFILSSKKLLLSDSGFYLCAWDGEREYNEQFFGPGTRLTVL.